A single sample is the source of the 30 T cell receptor beta chains below, sequenced in a study of T cells in Graves' hyperthyroidism and ophthalmopathy. TCR beta CDR3 regions were amplified from RNA. First-round RT-PCR targeting the TCR CDR3 was performed with the HTBI primer set. Each CDR3 protein is one row after TCRdb ran MiXCR on the multiplex PCR reads. This table holds around 340,000 distinct CDR3 sequences, 16% found once. The sequencing sample was made of blood. Receptors originate from a young man with Graves' hyperthyroidism.

This chain connects TRBV28 to TRBJ1-6; no reliable D call. V was cut by 6 bases and J by 0 bases, with 9 bases left in between. This CDR3 spans 15 amino acids. Germline V lookup: CDR1 MDHEN, CDR2 SYDVKM. DNA for the CDR3: TGTGCCAGCAGCTACACCAGCTCCTATAATTCACCCCTCCACTTT. The encoded protein is CASSYTSSYNSPLHF.

This chain joins TRBV28 and TRBJ1-1; D remains ambiguous. V was pared by 7 bases and J by 4 bases, with 13 bases between. This CDR3 region has 13 residues. The germline V gene encodes CDR1 MDHEN and CDR2 SYDVKM. The CDR3 loop reads CASKDSSSTEAFF. Here the CDR3 DNA reads TGTGCCAGCAAAGATTCTTCGTCCACTGAAGCTTTCTTT.

This clonotype was seen ten or more times. V and J are TRBV12-3 or TRBV12-4 and TRBJ2-7; 10 bases map to TRBD2. With V trimmed by 5 bases and J by 2 bases, 6 bases remained unmatched. The CDR3 is 15 residues long. This CDR3 reads CASSTLAGAPYEQYF. CDR3 in DNA: TGTGCCAGCAGTACCCTAGCGGGAGCTCCCTACGAGCAGTACTTC.

Ten or more counts support this clonotype. The V and J genes are TRBV12-3 or TRBV12-4 and TRBJ2-2; 10 bases align to TRBD2. V shed 3 bases, J shed 5 bases, and the junction held 3 bases outside the gene matches. This CDR3 region has 15 residues. The CDR3 DNA reads TGTGCCAGCAGTTTTCCGACTAGCGGGACCGGGGAGCTGTTTTTT. Its protein product is CASSFPTSGTGELFF.

On this clonotype: Mismatch with germline at one junction end may stem from a read error. J is TRBJ2-2 and V is TRBV12-5, with a tentative D call TRBD2 (6 bases). The CDR3 has 22 residues. Germline values: CDR1 LGHNT, CDR2 FRNRAP. In nucleotides, the CDR3 is TGTGCTAGTGTTGCTATCCCTAGTTTTGGGGCAGTGGGACGGGAGCGAACCGGGGAGCTGCTTTTT. Translation: CASVAIPSFGAVGRERTGELLF. The full variable domain, with the rest looked up from reference TRBV12-5 and TRBJ2-2, is DARVTQTPRHKVTEMGQEVTMRCQPILGHNTVFWYRQTMMQGLELLAYFRNRAPLDDSGMPKDRFSAEMPDATLATLKIQPSEPRDSAVYFCASVAIPSFGAVGRERTGELLFGEGSRLTVL.

The sample holds a few counts of this clonotype. This chain joins TRBV6-2 or TRBV6-3 and TRBJ2-7; possible D gene TRBD2, 5 bases. CDR3 length: 14 amino acids. The germline V gene encodes CDR1 MNHEY and CDR2 SVGEGT. V dropped 2 bases and J dropped 3 bases, with 11 bases sitting between them. CDR3 in DNA: TGTGCCAGCAGTTACGGGCGGACTTACTACGAGCAGTACTTC. The encoded protein is CASSYGRTYYEQYF.

This clonotype was observed many times. The CDR3 region has the DNA TGTGCCAGCAGCTTCAACCGGGACTTCAACAATGAGCAGTTCTTC. Amino acid sequence: CASSFNRDFNNEQFF. The rearrangement joins TRBV9 to TRBJ2-1, with D tentatively TRBD2 (6 bases). The ends were cut back, 4 bases at V and 5 bases at J, with 16 bases in the middle. This CDR3 spans 15 amino acids. In germline, CDR1 is SGDLS, CDR2 YYNGEE.

In its sample, this clonotype was seen many times. The genes are TRBV18 and TRBJ1-4; D not resolved. Trimming removed 3 bases at V and 1 base at J, with 9 bases between. The germline V gene encodes CDR1 KGHSH and CDR2 LQKENI. This CDR3 is built from 15 residues. The CDR3 here is CASSPAVGTNEKLFF. The CDR3 region has the DNA TGTGCCAGCTCACCCGCGGTAGGAACTAATGAAAAACTGTTTTTT.

This clonotype was observed many times. This chain uses TRBV5-1 with TRBJ2-3; 7 positions agree with TRBD1. CDR3 size: 12 residues. CDR1 and CDR2 (germline): SGHRS, YFSETQ. With V trimmed by 4 bases and J by 9 bases, 5 bases remained unmatched. CDR3 bases: TGCGCCAGCAGCGTAACAGGGGACACGCAGTATTTT. Its protein product is CASSVTGDTQYF. The full variable domain, its missing parts supplied by reference TRBV5-1 and TRBJ2-3, is KAGVTQTPRYLIKTRGQQVTLSCSPISGHRSVSWYQQTPGQGLQFLFEYFSETQRNKGNFPGRFSGRQFSNSRSEMNVSTLELGDSALYLCASSVTGDTQYFGPGTRLTVL.

This clonotype was seen ten or more times. V gene TRBV27 combines with J gene TRBJ2-1; 8 bases fit TRBD1. After removal of 2 bases from V and 9 bases from J, the junction contained 9 bases not matched to a gene. The CDR3 contains 15 residues. Germline CDR1 and CDR2: MNHEY and SMNVEV (reference sequence). Here the CDR3 reads CASSLRDRLHAEQFF. As DNA, the CDR3 is TGTGCCAGCAGTTTAAGGGACAGGCTTCATGCTGAGCAGTTCTTC.

At least ten counts were recorded for this clonotype. This chain joins TRBV30 and TRBJ2-1; 9 positions agree with TRBD2. This CDR3 contains 14 residues. Germline lookup yields CDR1 GTSNPN and CDR2 SVGIG (reference sequence). Trimming at V came to 8 bases and at J to 2 bases, leaving 7 bases not matched to a gene. The CDR3 is CAHQAGGTYNEQFF. DNA of the CDR3: TGTGCCCACCAAGCGGGAGGAACCTACAATGAGCAGTTCTTC.

This clonotype was recorded many times. The chain is built from TRBV20-1 and TRBJ1-2; 10 bases are a match to TRBD1. Trimming at V came to 5 bases and at J to 2 bases, leaving 5 bases not matched to a gene. Germline lookup yields CDR1 DFQATT and CDR2 SNEGSKA (reference sequence). There are 14 residues in the CDR3. The CDR3 loop is CSARDRGTNYGYTF. The CDR3 DNA reads TGCAGTGCTCGGGACAGGGGTACGAACTATGGCTACACCTTC.

This clonotype has ten or more counts. J is TRBJ2-5 and V is TRBV11-3, with D unresolved. CDR1 is SGHNT and CDR2 is YENEEA in the germline V gene. The CDR3 spans 13 residues. V lost 5 bases and J 4 bases, leaving 11 bases between the germline ends. DNA for the CDR3: TGTGCCAGCAGCCCCGGGTTCCGAGAGACCCAGTACTTC. This codes for CASSPGFRETQYF.

This clonotype has at least ten counts. The chain joins TRBV3-1 to TRBJ2-5, with D perhaps TRBD2 (6 bases). This CDR3 has 15 amino acids. The germline V gene encodes CDR1 LGHDT and CDR2 YNNKEL (reference sequence). V lost 0 bases to trimming and J lost 1 base, with 9 bases between them. The CDR3 protein is CASSQDLTSQETQYF. CDR3 sequence (DNA): TGTGCCAGCAGCCAAGACTTGACTAGCCAAGAGACCCAGTACTTC.

At least ten counts were recorded for this clonotype. The chain employs TRBV28 and TRBJ2-7, with D possibly TRBD2 on 6 matching bases. The CDR3 totals 14 residues. The germline gives CDR1 MDHEN, CDR2 SYDVKM. The ends were cut back, 4 bases at V and 6 bases at J, with 16 bases in the middle. Written as DNA, the CDR3 is TGTGCCAGCAGTTCCCCGGGGGATAGTGTCGAGCAGTACTTC. Amino acids: CASSSPGDSVEQYF.

About this clonotype itself: Germline is not matched at one junction end, which may reflect a read error. The V and J genes are TRBV30 and TRBJ2-5, with D possibly being TRBD2 (6 bases). Germline-derived CDR1 and CDR2 are GTSNPN and SVGIG (reference sequence). The CDR3 totals 15 residues. The CDR3: CVWSVTGEYKETQYF. CDR3 nucleotides: TGTGTCTGGAGTGTGACGGGAGAATACAAAGAGACCCAGTACTTC. The variable domain in full, completed from reference TRBV30 and TRBJ2-5, reads SQTIHQWPATLVQPVGSPLSLECTVEGTSNPNLYWYRQAAGRGLQLLFYSVGIGQISSEVPQNLSASRPQDRQFILSSKKLLLSDSGFYLCVWSVTGEYKETQYFGPGTRLLVL.

V usage is TRBV14 and J usage is TRBJ2-1; D is undetermined. The ends were cut back, 0 bases at V and 8 bases at J, with 5 bases in the middle. CDR1 and CDR2 (germline): SGHDN, FVKESK. The CDR3 totals 12 residues. The CDR3 coding sequence is TGTGCCAGCAGCCAAGATGGGGATGAGCAGTTCTTC. Translation gives CASSQDGDEQFF.

V is TRBV20-1 and J is TRBJ1-1; no reliable D call. The CDR3 covers 14 residues. Between the trimmed V and J ends, which lost 7 bases and 7 bases, there was a span of 22 bases. Germline values: CDR1 DFQATT, CDR2 SNEGSKA (reference sequence). The CDR3 here is CSVSGRLYPYEAFF. The CDR3 bases are TGCAGTGTATCCGGCCGTCTGTACCCCTATGAAGCTTTCTTT.

The rearrangement uses TRBV7-3 and TRBJ2-2, with a tentative D call TRBD1 (5 bases). Germline V CDR1 and CDR2: SGHTA, FQGTGA. V dropped 1 base and J dropped 5 bases, with 11 bases sitting between them. The CDR3 contains 15 residues. The CDR3 DNA sequence: TGTGCCAGCAGCTTAATGTTGACAGCAACCGGGGAGCTGTTTTTT. As protein: CASSLMLTATGELFF.

Note on this clonotype: At one of its ends the junction is not consistent with the germline gene, which may arise from a read error. The rearrangement joins TRBV30 to TRBJ2-1; D is perhaps TRBD2 (9 bases). This CDR3 has 15 residues. Germline assignment: CDR1 GTSNPN and CDR2 SVGIG (reference sequence). The CDR3 sequence: CAWGQGLAGMDDQFF. For the CDR3, the DNA is TGTGCCTGGGGACAGGGTCTAGCGGGAATGGATGACCAGTTCTTC.

The V and J genes are TRBV6-2 or TRBV6-3 and TRBJ1-5, with D uncertain. V was cut by 6 bases and J by 2 bases, with 8 bases left in between. This CDR3 is 13 amino acids long. Germline CDR1 reads MNHEY; CDR2 reads SVGEGT. In DNA, the CDR3 is TGTGCCAGCAGAGTGGACGGCAATCAGCCCCAGCATTTT. Translation gives CASRVDGNQPQHF.

The rearrangement joins TRBV3-1 to TRBJ2-7, with 8 nucleotides matching TRBD2. Unmatched junction bases numbered 8, after V lost 4 bases and J lost 6 bases. The V gene's germline CDR1 is LGHDT and CDR2 YNNKEL (reference sequence). The length of the CDR3 is 14 residues. The CDR3 reads CASSPSGGVFEQYF. CDR3 nucleotide sequence: TGTGCCAGCAGCCCCAGCGGGGGCGTATTCGAGCAGTACTTC.

V is TRBV27 and J is TRBJ2-1; D gene unclear. V lost 0 bases to trimming and J lost 8 bases, with 17 bases between them. Germline CDR1 and CDR2: MNHEY and SMNVEV (reference sequence). The CDR3 has 16 residues. The CDR3 region has the DNA TGTGCCAGCAGTTTATCGATAATTACCATGCGCGATGAGCAGTTCTTC. This sequence encodes CASSLSIITMRDEQFF.

This clonotype has a count of ten or more. The chain couples TRBV7-8 to TRBJ2-2; no firm D call. Between the trimmed V and J ends, which lost 1 base and 6 bases, there was a span of 6 bases. The CDR3 spans 13 residues. Germline CDR1 is SGHVS and CDR2 is FQNEAQ. DNA for the CDR3: TGTGCCAGCAGCTTAGAAGCACCCGGGGAGCTGTTTTTT. The encoded protein is CASSLEAPGELFF.

This chain links TRBV28 with TRBJ2-3, with 8 bases lining up with TRBD2. V was pared by 3 bases and J by 1 base, with 9 bases of the junction left unmatched. The CDR3 length is 17 residues. Germline CDR1 reads MDHEN; CDR2 reads SYDVKM. The CDR3 DNA reads as TGTGCCAGCAGTTTCCGGGAGGGCCTTCGCCGCACAGATACGCAGTATTTT. Its protein is CASSFREGLRRTDTQYF.

About this clonotype itself: One end of the junction is discordant with germline, which a read error may explain. This chain uses TRBV12-3 or TRBV12-4 with TRBJ2-1; either TRBD1 or TRBD2 may fit D (5 bases each). This CDR3 region has 13 residues. The CDR3 here is CASSLVVRDEQFF. The CDR3, as DNA: TGTGCCAGCAGCTTAGTGGTCAGGGACGAGCAGTTCTTC.

The chain is built from TRBV12-3 or TRBV12-4 and TRBJ2-7, with 7 bases lining up with TRBD1. Unmatched junction bases numbered 7, after V lost 6 bases and J lost 2 bases. There are 14 residues in the CDR3. In nucleotides, the CDR3 is TGTGCCAGCAGCTCGTTGACAGGGCCCTACGAGCAGTACTTC. Translated, it gives CASSSLTGPYEQYF.

This clonotype has only a few counts. The V gene is TRBV9, the J gene TRBJ1-3, with 12 bases aligning to TRBD1. The germline CDR1 and CDR2 sequences are SGDLS and YYNGEE. After removal of 4 bases from V and 4 bases from J, the junction contained 6 bases not matched to a gene. The CDR3 consists of 16 residues. In DNA, the CDR3 is TGTGCCAGCAGCCTAACCGGGACAGGGGGCGGAAACACCATATATTTT. Its translation is CASSLTGTGGGNTIYF.

The V gene is TRBV5-6, the J gene TRBJ1-2; no clear D. CDR3 length: 17 residues. The V end lost 4 bases, the J end lost 8 bases, and 27 bases lay between the germline ends. The germline V gene has CDR1 SGHDT and CDR2 YYEEEE. The CDR3, as DNA: TGTGCCAGCAGCCAATTGGGTCAAGGAGAAAGGCGCCGGGGCTACACCTTC. Amino acid sequence: CASSQLGQGERRRGYTF.

In its sample, this clonotype was seen many times. This chain connects TRBV30 to TRBJ2-1; D uncertain. V was cut by 0 bases and J by 10 bases, with 13 bases left in between. The CDR3 covers 13 residues. The germline gives CDR1 GTSNPN, CDR2 SVGIG (reference sequence). In DNA, the CDR3 is TGTGCCTGGAGTGTACCCCCGGATAACGAGCAGTTCTTC. It specifies CAWSVPPDNEQFF. Supplemented by reference TRBV30 and TRBJ2-1, the full variable domain reads SQTIHQWPATLVQPVGSPLSLECTVEGTSNPNLYWYRQAAGRGLQLLFYSVGIGQISSEVPQNLSASRPQDRQFILSSKKLLLSDSGFYLCAWSVPPDNEQFFGPGTRLTVL.